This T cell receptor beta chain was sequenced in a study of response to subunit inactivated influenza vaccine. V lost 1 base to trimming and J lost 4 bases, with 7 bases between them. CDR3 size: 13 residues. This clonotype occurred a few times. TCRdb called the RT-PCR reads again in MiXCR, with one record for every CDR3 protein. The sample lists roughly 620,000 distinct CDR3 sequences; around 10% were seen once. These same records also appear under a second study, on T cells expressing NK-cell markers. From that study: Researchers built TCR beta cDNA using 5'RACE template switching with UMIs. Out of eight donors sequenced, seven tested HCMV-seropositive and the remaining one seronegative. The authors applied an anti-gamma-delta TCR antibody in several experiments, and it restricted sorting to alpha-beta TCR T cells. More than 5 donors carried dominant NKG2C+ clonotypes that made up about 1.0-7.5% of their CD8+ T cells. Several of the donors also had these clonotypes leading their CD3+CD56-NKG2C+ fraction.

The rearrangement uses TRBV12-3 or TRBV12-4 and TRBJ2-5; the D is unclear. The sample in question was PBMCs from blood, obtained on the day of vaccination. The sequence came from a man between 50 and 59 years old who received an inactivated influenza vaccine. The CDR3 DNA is TGTGCCAGCAGTTTAGGGGAAGTAGAGACCCAGTACTTC. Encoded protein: CASSLGEVETQYF.